These 30 T cell receptor beta chains were sequenced from one sample in a study of blood T cell repertoires in COVID-19. Method: immunoSEQ multiplex PCR; TCRdb's copy keeps in-frame clones and lacks some. The profile shows under 200,000 clones, approximately 87% of them singletons. The sequenced sample was peripheral blood. The source is a woman between 65 and 79 years old with COVID-19, enrolled during active disease.

The chain carries TRBV28 and TRBJ2-7, with D perhaps TRBD2 (7 bases). From germline, CDR1 is MDHEN and CDR2 SYDVKM. The V gene lost 2 bases and the J gene lost 7 bases, with 12 bases spanning the gap. This CDR3 spans 13 amino acids. CDR3 in DNA: TGTGCCAGCAGTTTAGGGGGGGCGGTAGAGCAGTACTTC. Residues: CASSLGGAVEQYF.

This clone was recorded once. The chain joins TRBV27 to TRBJ1-4; 10 bases are shared with TRBD1. The CDR3 runs to 13 residues. V lost 6 bases, J lost 6 bases, and 1 base stayed unmatched. Germline lookup yields CDR1 MNHEY and CDR2 SMNVEV (reference sequence). CDR3 DNA sequence: TGTGCCAGCAGCGGGACAGGGGATGAAAAACTGTTTTTT. As protein: CASSGTGDEKLFF.

The chain uses TRBV27 and TRBJ2-1; unclear D gene. This CDR3 has 16 amino acids. From germline, CDR1 is MNHEY and CDR2 SMNVEV (reference sequence). The V gene lost 5 bases and the J gene lost 5 bases, with 19 bases spanning the gap. The CDR3 coding sequence is TGTGCCAGCAGTCCCGTTTTAAGAGCCGTAAACAATGAGCAGTTCTTC. This gives the protein CASSPVLRAVNNEQFF.

This sequence joins TRBV6-6 and TRBJ2-7; 9 bases are shared with TRBD1. Germline loops: CDR1 MNHNY, CDR2 SVGAGI (reference sequence). Unmatched junction bases numbered 9, after V lost 6 bases and J lost 3 bases. This CDR3 region has 15 residues. Here the CDR3 reads CASSQRTGDNYEQYF. CDR3 bases: TGTGCCAGCAGCCAGCGGACAGGGGATAACTACGAGCAGTACTTC.

The chain employs TRBV5-1 and TRBJ1-1; D gene uncertain. The V gene's germline CDR1 is SGHRS and CDR2 YFSETQ. V lost 6 bases and J 4 bases, leaving 13 bases between the germline ends. The CDR3 has 13 residues. The CDR3 is CASTLSRGTEAFF. CDR3 coding DNA: TGCGCCAGCACCCTCTCCCGGGGCACTGAAGCTTTCTTT.

V usage is TRBV28 and J usage is TRBJ2-3; weak D call: TRBD1 (5 bases). Looked up from germline, CDR1 is MDHEN and CDR2 is SYDVKM. This CDR3 is built from 14 residues. V lost 3 bases and J 6 bases, leaving 13 bases between the germline ends. The CDR3 protein is CASSFTRQWDTQYF. CDR3 sequence (DNA): TGTGCCAGCAGTTTCACCCGACAGTGGGATACGCAGTATTTT.

J is TRBJ1-3 and V is TRBV30; tentative D call: TRBD1 (5 bases). The CDR3 runs 17 residues. CDR1 and CDR2 (germline): GTSNPN, SVGIG (reference sequence). Between the trimmed V and J ends, which lost 3 bases and 2 bases, there was a span of 20 bases. The CDR3: CAWRRRWGSGAGNTIYF. CDR3 coding DNA: TGTGCCTGGAGACGTAGGTGGGGCTCCGGAGCTGGAAACACCATATATTTT.

CDR3: CSASTGQGTTEAFF. The CDR3 DNA is TGCAGTGCTAGTACGGGACAGGGGACCACTGAAGCTTTCTTT. The V call is TRBV20-1, the J call TRBJ1-1, with 10 bases identical to TRBD1. Germline V lookup: CDR1 DFQATT, CDR2 SNEGSKA (reference sequence). Losses at the gene ends were 3 bases for V and 4 bases for J; bases not matched to a gene: 5. The CDR3 has 14 residues.

The V call is TRBV4-2, the J call TRBJ1-5, with 10 bases lining up with TRBD1. This CDR3 contains 21 residues. V dropped 3 bases and J dropped 2; count of bases not matched to a gene: 19. The germline V gene encodes CDR1 LGHNA and CDR2 YNFKEQ. The CDR3 DNA reads TGTGCCAGCAGCCAGATTTTTGCGGGACAGGGGAAAAAAGGTGGCAATCAGCCCCAGCATTTT. Protein product: CASSQIFAGQGKKGGNQPQHF.

The chain carries TRBV12-3 or TRBV12-4 and TRBJ1-6; D gene unclear. The CDR3 sequence is 11 residues long. Trimming cost V 1 base and J 14 bases, with 6 bases left between them. The CDR3 DNA reads as TGTGCCAGCAGTTTAGGTTTCACCCTCCACTTT. It specifies CASSLGFTLHF.

This chain uses TRBV19 with TRBJ1-3; no definite D call. V lost 3 bases and J lost 0, with 9 bases in between. Germline V gene sequence: CDR1 LNHDA, CDR2 SQIVND (reference sequence). The CDR3 length is 15 residues. The CDR3 nucleotides read TGTGCCAGTAGTATTAACGGAGACTCTGGAAACACCATATATTTT. As protein: CASSINGDSGNTIYF. Full variable domain (outside the CDR3, taken from reference TRBV19 and TRBJ1-3): DGGITQSPKYLFRKEGQNVTLSCEQNLNHDAMYWYRQDPGQGLRLIYYSQIVNDFQKGDIAEGYSVSREKKESFPLTVTSAQKNPTAFYLCASSINGDSGNTIYFGEGSWLTVV.

The count of this clone is one. The rearrangement uses TRBV7-9 and TRBJ1-6; D gene unclear. CDR1 is SEHNR, CDR2 FQNEAQ, per germline (reference sequence). Trimming removed 2 bases from V and 8 bases from J, with 10 bases in between. There are 14 residues in the CDR3. In DNA, the CDR3 is TGTGCCAGCAGCTTAACAACTGGAGATTCACCCCTCCACTTT. Amino acid sequence: CASSLTTGDSPLHF.

The chain recombines TRBV7-9 with TRBJ2-1; possible D gene TRBD2, 6 bases. This CDR3 is 14 amino acids long. The ends were cut back, 3 bases at V and 4 bases at J, with 10 bases in the middle. Germline lookup yields CDR1 SEHNR and CDR2 FQNEAQ (reference sequence). In nucleotides, the CDR3 is TGTGCCAGCAGCTTGATAGCGGCTTACAATGAGCAGTTCTTC. Protein sequence: CASSLIAAYNEQFF.

This clone was detected only a few times. This rearrangement joins TRBV28 to TRBJ1-4; TRBD1 matches at 7 bases. Per germline, CDR1 MDHEN and CDR2 SYDVKM. The CDR3 loop spans 16 amino acids. Trimming took 4 bases from V and 7 from J; bases not matched to a gene: 12. The CDR3 nucleotides are TGTGCCAGCAGTTCCAGCAGGGGGAGGCTGGGTGAAAAACTGTTTTTT. It specifies CASSSSRGRLGEKLFF.

Comment on this clone: The same CDR3 can be traced to other DNA sequences in this sample. The chain recombines TRBV19 with TRBJ1-6; 7 positions match TRBD1. The trim removed 3 bases at V and 7 bases at J, leaving 6 bases unmatched. There are 15 residues in the CDR3. The V gene's germline CDR1 is LNHDA and CDR2 SQIVND (reference sequence). CDR3 in DNA: TGTGCCAGTAGTATTATCAAGGGACAGAATTCACCCCTCCACTTT. Amino acid sequence: CASSIIKGQNSPLHF. Together with reference TRBV19 and TRBJ1-6, the CDR3 gives the full variable domain: DGGITQSPKYLFRKEGQNVTLSCEQNLNHDAMYWYRQDPGQGLRLIYYSQIVNDFQKGDIAEGYSVSREKKESFPLTVTSAQKNPTAFYLCASSIIKGQNSPLHFGNGTRLTVT.

The chain recombines TRBV7-9 with TRBJ1-1, with D unclear. This CDR3 comprises 13 residues. V lost 1 base and J 4 bases, leaving 7 bases between the germline ends. The germline V gene encodes CDR1 SEHNR and CDR2 FQNEAQ (reference sequence). The CDR3 loop reads CASSLGARTEAFF. CDR3 bases: TGTGCCAGCAGCTTAGGGGCGCGCACTGAAGCTTTCTTT.

The genes are TRBV4-1 and TRBJ2-7; the D gene is possibly TRBD1 (6 bases). With 4 bases removed from V and 0 bases from J, the gap between germline ends came to 10 bases. This CDR3 comprises 14 residues. The germline gives CDR1 MGHRA, CDR2 YSYEKL. The CDR3 here is CASSPRTDSYEQYF. Here the CDR3 DNA reads TGCGCCAGCAGCCCCCGGACAGACTCCTACGAGCAGTACTTC.

The chain couples TRBV24-1 to TRBJ2-7; 12 positions agree with TRBD1. In germline, CDR1 is KGHDR, CDR2 SFDVKD. The CDR3 consists of 18 residues. V lost 4 bases to trimming and J lost 2 bases; unmatched junction nucleotides: 11. CDR3: CATSEGQGAVSPPYEQYF. CDR3 sequence (DNA): TGTGCCACCAGTGAGGGACAGGGGGCAGTTTCCCCGCCCTACGAGCAGTACTTC.

The V gene is TRBV9, the J gene TRBJ2-5, with TRBD1 matching over 10 bases. CDR3 length equals 14 residues. Germline loops: CDR1 SGDLS, CDR2 YYNGEE. V was clipped by 3 bases and J by 5 bases; unmatched bases: 4. CDR3 amino acids: CASSGQGAGETQYF. The CDR3 DNA follows: TGTGCCAGCAGCGGACAGGGGGCAGGGGAGACCCAGTACTTC.

This clone was seen just once. The chain has TRBV6-4 and TRBJ2-5, with 7 nucleotides matching TRBD2. V was clipped by 7 bases and J by 3 bases; unmatched bases: 11. The CDR3 has 15 amino acids. The germline V gene has CDR1 MRHNA and CDR2 SNTAGT. CDR3 region: CASNPGLPGEETQYF. The DNA of the CDR3 is TGTGCCAGCAACCCGGGACTACCGGGGGAAGAGACCCAGTACTTC.

This chain uses TRBV25-1 with TRBJ1-6, with 9 bases lining up with TRBD1. CDR3 length equals 17 residues. J gave up 5 bases and V 1 base, and 6 bases lay outside the gene matches. Germline CDR1 MGHDK, CDR2 SYGVNS. CDR3 region: CASSESDRGVHNSPLHF. For the CDR3, the DNA is TGTGCCAGCAGTGAATCGGACAGGGGAGTTCATAATTCACCCCTCCACTTT.

This chain connects TRBV20-1 to TRBJ2-5, with D hard to call. Germline-derived CDR1 and CDR2 are DFQATT and SNEGSKA (reference sequence). V was cut by 5 bases and J by 3 bases, with 7 bases left in between. The CDR3 contains 11 residues. This chain's CDR3 is CSAWAEETQYF. The CDR3 coding sequence is TGCAGTGCTTGGGCAGAAGAGACCCAGTACTTC.

The chain is built from TRBV3-1 (or the pseudogene TRBV3-2) and TRBJ2-1; TRBD2 matches 7 bases. The trim removed 1 base at V and 4 bases at J, leaving 4 bases unmatched. The germline V gene has CDR1 LGHDT and CDR2 YNNKEL (reference sequence). The CDR3 has 15 amino acids. This CDR3 reads CASSQGLAVYNEQFF. The CDR3 bases are TGTGCCAGCAGCCAAGGGCTAGCGGTGTACAATGAGCAGTTCTTC.

The chain joins TRBV5-1 to TRBJ1-5, with D possibly being TRBD1 (6 bases). Trimming cost V 0 bases and J 2 bases, with 6 bases left between them. Germline assignment: CDR1 SGHRS and CDR2 YFSETQ. The CDR3 contains 14 residues. The CDR3 nucleotides are TGCGCCAGCAGCTTGGACAGGGGCAATCAGCCCCAGCATTTT. Amino acid sequence: CASSLDRGNQPQHF.

The chain combines TRBV19 with TRBJ2-2, with 7 bases identical to TRBD1. Unmatched junction bases numbered 1, after V lost 3 bases and J lost 0 bases. Looked up from germline, CDR1 is LNHDA and CDR2 is SQIVND (reference sequence). This CDR3 comprises 15 residues. The DNA of the CDR3 is TGTGCCAGTAGTATGCAGGGGGCGAACACCGGGGAGCTGTTTTTT. Protein: CASSMQGANTGELFF.

This clone came up once. This chain uses TRBV5-1 with TRBJ2-5; D is perhaps TRBD2 (7 bases). Trimming left V 0 bases short and J 2 bases short, with 11 bases between. The CDR3 has 15 amino acids. Germline assignment: CDR1 SGHRS and CDR2 YFSETQ. CDR3 region: CASSLEGRGQETQYF. CDR3 DNA sequence: TGCGCCAGCAGCTTGGAGGGGAGGGGGCAAGAGACCCAGTACTTC.

The chain joins TRBV28 to TRBJ2-2, with 8 bases identical to TRBD1. The length of the CDR3 is 15 residues. The junction had 7 bases not matched to a gene; V was cut back by 6 bases and J by 4 bases. Germline loops: CDR1 MDHEN, CDR2 SYDVKM. The CDR3, as DNA: TGTGCCAGCAGAACAGGGGGTGAGGGCACCGGGGAGCTGTTTTTT. Translation gives CASRTGGEGTGELFF.

The chain couples TRBV18 to TRBJ1-2; possible D gene TRBD1, 6 bases. This CDR3 is 14 amino acids long. Per germline, CDR1 KGHSH and CDR2 LQKENI. Deletions cut 4 bases from V and 7 bases from J, with 16 bases between. CDR3 protein: CASSLTRGASGYTF. CDR3 DNA: TGTGCCAGCTCACTGACCCGGGGGGCCTCTGGCTACACCTTC.

In DNA, the CDR3 is TGTGCCACCAGCAGAGATGTTCAGGATACGCAGTATTTT. Translation gives CATSRDVQDTQYF. J is TRBJ2-3 and V is TRBV15; D is uncertain. The CDR3 covers 13 residues. Germline loops: CDR1 LNHNV, CDR2 YYDKDF (reference sequence). The V gene lost 0 bases and the J gene lost 6 bases, with 7 bases spanning the gap.

The genes are TRBV27 and TRBJ2-7, with 9 bases fitting TRBD1. The J segment lost 2 bases and the V segment lost 2 bases, leaving 10 bases of the junction unmatched. The CDR3 extends over 17 amino acids. Germline CDR1 and CDR2: MNHEY and SMNVEV (reference sequence). The CDR3 loop reads CASSLVYRTGEAYEQYF. As DNA, the CDR3 is TGTGCCAGCAGTTTAGTCTATCGGACAGGGGAGGCCTACGAGCAGTACTTC.